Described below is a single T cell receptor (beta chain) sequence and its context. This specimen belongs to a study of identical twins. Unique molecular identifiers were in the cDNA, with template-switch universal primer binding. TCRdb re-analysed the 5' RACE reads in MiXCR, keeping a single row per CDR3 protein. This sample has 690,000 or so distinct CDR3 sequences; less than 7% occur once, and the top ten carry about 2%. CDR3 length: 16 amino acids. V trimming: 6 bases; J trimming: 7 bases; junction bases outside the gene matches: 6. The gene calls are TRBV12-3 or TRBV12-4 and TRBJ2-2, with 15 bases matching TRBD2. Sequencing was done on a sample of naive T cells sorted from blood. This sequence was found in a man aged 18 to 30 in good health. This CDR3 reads CASRRTSGRVVGELFF. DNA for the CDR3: TGTGCCAGCAGGCGGACTAGCGGGAGGGTGGTCGGGGAGCTGTTTTTT.